Below are 28 T cell receptor beta chains sequenced from a single sample in a study of T cells in Graves' hyperthyroidism and ophthalmopathy. Authors of the study amplified TCR beta CDR3 regions from RNA transcripts. In the first-round RT-PCR of the TCR CDR3, the HTBI primer set was used. TCRdb reprocessed the multiplex PCR reads via MiXCR and lists one record per CDR3 protein. The table has approximately 350,000 distinct CDR3 sequences, approximately 14% seen once; the top ten hold about 21%. Sequencing was carried out using blood. Source of these receptors: a woman aged 55-75 years with Graves' ophthalmopathy.

This clonotype was counted at least ten times. V gene TRBV28 combines with J gene TRBJ1-1; the match to TRBD1 covers 8 bases. From germline, CDR1 is MDHEN and CDR2 SYDVKM. The V segment lost 2 bases and the J segment 6 bases; nucleotides outside the gene matches: 14. This CDR3 has 17 residues. The CDR3 sequence is CASSLGGGQGAVAEAFF. The CDR3, as DNA: TGTGCCAGCAGTTTAGGAGGGGGGCAGGGGGCAGTTGCTGAAGCTTTCTTT.

This clonotype was seen only once. One junction end does not reproduce the germline sequence, and a read error may be involved. The V and J genes are TRBV28 and TRBJ2-5; D is perhaps TRBD2 (5 bases). CDR3 length equals 17 residues. From germline, CDR1 is MDHEN and CDR2 SYDVKM. The CDR3 region is CASGLLAPREYQETQYF. The CDR3 coding sequence is TGTGCCAGCGGTTTACTCGCCCCGAGGGAGTACCAAGAAACCCAGTACTTC.

About this clonotype: The missing conserved phenylalanine or tryptophan at the end of this CDR3 makes a read error likely. The chain links TRBV2 to TRBJ2-1; the D gene is possibly TRBD2 (7 bases). The V end lost 8 bases, the J end lost 4 bases, and 18 bases lay between the germline ends. CDR1 and CDR2 (germline): SNHLY, FYNNEI. This CDR3 has 15 residues. The CDR3 loop reads CASREQRGGYNEQFL. CDR3 DNA sequence: TGTGCCAGCCGCGAACAAAGGGGGGGATACAATGAGCAGTTCTTA.

This sequence joins TRBV14 and TRBJ1-5, with D tentatively TRBD1 (5 bases). V lost 5 bases, J lost 3 bases, and 14 bases lay in between. The CDR3 length is 15 residues. Per the germline V gene, CDR1 is SGHDN and CDR2 is FVKESK. In nucleotides, the CDR3 is TGTGCCAGCAGCGCCCACAGGATCCCCAATCAGCCCCAGCATTTT. As protein: CASSAHRIPNQPQHF.

This clonotype was detected many times. The chain joins TRBV7-2 to TRBJ2-5; D is uncertain. The V gene's germline CDR1 is SGHTA and CDR2 FQGNSA. Between the trimmed V and J ends, which lost 5 bases and 5 bases, there was a span of 15 bases. The CDR3 runs to 14 residues. The chain's CDR3 is CASSVERVVETQYF. The CDR3 DNA follows: TGTGCCAGCAGCGTCGAGAGAGTCGTGGAGACCCAGTACTTC.

Only a few counts were recorded for this clonotype. The V and J genes are TRBV28 and TRBJ2-2, with D perhaps TRBD1 (6 bases). Trimming removed 3 bases at V and 1 base at J, with 12 bases between. CDR1 and CDR2 from the germline V gene are MDHEN and SYDVKM. This CDR3 is 16 amino acids long. The CDR3 loop reads CASSFLGRGNTGELFF. The CDR3 DNA follows: TGTGCCAGCAGTTTTCTAGGCAGGGGGAACACCGGGGAGCTGTTTTTT.

As regards this clonotype: Sequence at one end of the junction differs from germline and may be a read error. CDR3 in amino acids: CATNRVSRVTNEKLFF. The CDR3 bases are TGTGCCACCAACAGAGTTTCGAGGGTAACTAATGAAAAACTGTTTTTT. The chain carries TRBV15 and TRBJ1-4; D is undetermined. The CDR3 runs 16 residues. Germline lookup yields CDR1 LNHNV and CDR2 YYDKDF (reference sequence).

This clonotype occurred many times. The chain employs TRBV20-1 and TRBJ2-7; D is possibly TRBD1 (5 bases). V was shortened by 2 bases and J by 0 bases, with 8 bases between the two germline ends. CDR1 is DFQATT and CDR2 is SNEGSKA in the germline V gene (reference sequence). The CDR3 has 13 residues. In DNA form, the CDR3 reads TGCAGTGCTAGAAGCAGGGTCTCCTACGAGCAGTACTTC. This codes for CSARSRVSYEQYF.

This chain uses TRBV20-1 with TRBJ1-2, with 7 bases identical to TRBD1. The junction had 6 bases not matched to a gene; V was cut back by 6 bases and J by 8 bases. CDR3 length: 11 residues. Germline V gene lookup returns CDR1 DFQATT and CDR2 SNEGSKA (reference sequence). CDR3 sequence: CSASGQSGYTF. The CDR3, as DNA: TGCAGTGCCTCGGGACAGTCCGGCTACACCTTC.

Concerning this clonotype itself: This clone may be a read error of a much larger clone one base away. The V call is TRBV3-1, the J call TRBJ2-3; 10 bases map to TRBD2. This CDR3 is 16 amino acids long. CDR1 and CDR2 (germline): LGHDT, YNNKEL (reference sequence). CDR3 DNA: TGTGCCGGCAGCCCCCAAGCGGGAGGGCGGGGAGATACGCAGTATTTT. This encodes CAGSPQAGGRGDTQYF.

This clonotype came up a few times. The germline gene is not matched at one end of the junction; a read error may be the cause. The chain has TRBV28 and TRBJ2-6, with TRBD1 matching 9 bases. CDR1 and CDR2 (germline): MDHEN, SYDVKM. This CDR3 is built from 17 residues. The CDR3 DNA reads TGTGCCAGCAGTAAACAGGGGGCGACCTCTGGGGCCAGCGTCCTGACTTTC. Translating it yields CASSKQGATSGASVLTF.

V gene TRBV19 combines with J gene TRBJ2-1; D gene unclear. This CDR3 region has 14 residues. The germline V and J ends were trimmed by 6 bases and 0 bases, with 9 bases remaining between them. Germline V CDR1 and CDR2: LNHDA, SQIVND (reference sequence). The CDR3 protein is CASSPPFSYNEQFF. The CDR3 DNA is TGTGCCAGTAGCCCACCGTTCTCCTACAATGAGCAGTTCTTC.

This clonotype was counted at least ten times. The chain combines TRBV7-9 with TRBJ2-5; 7 bases are a match to TRBD2. From germline, CDR1 is SEHNR and CDR2 FQNEAQ (reference sequence). With V trimmed by 3 bases and J by 5 bases, 12 bases remained unmatched. The CDR3 sequence is 16 residues long. CDR3 nucleotide sequence: TGTGCCAGCAGCTTCTCGACTAGCCCCCGGGGTGAGACCCAGTACTTC. Its protein is CASSFSTSPRGETQYF.

Comments on this clonotype: Possible read error: a much larger clone is one base away. The V gene is TRBV7-9, the J gene TRBJ1-1, with 7 bases identical to TRBD1. In germline, CDR1 is SEHNR, CDR2 FQNEAQ (reference sequence). CDR3 length: 16 residues. CDR3: CASSPDGRGQNAEAFF. CDR3 sequence (DNA): TGTGCCAGCAGCCCGGACGGGAGGGGACAGAACGCTGAAGCTTTCTTT.

This clonotype was counted many times. V usage is TRBV28 and J usage is TRBJ2-7; the D is unclear. V was shortened by 6 bases and J by 1 base, with 7 bases between the two germline ends. CDR1 and CDR2 (germline): MDHEN, SYDVKM. The CDR3 length is 12 residues. The CDR3 here is CASSSRSYEQYF. In nucleotides, the CDR3 is TGTGCCAGCAGCTCGCGGTCCTACGAGCAGTACTTC.

This clonotype has at least ten counts. The CDR3 loop is CASSPSQGRTYEQYF. CDR3 nucleotide sequence: TGTGCCAGCAGTCCCTCTCAGGGACGAACCTACGAGCAGTACTTC. The V gene is TRBV28, the J gene TRBJ2-7, with D perhaps assigned TRBD1 or TRBD2 (5 bases each). Per the germline V gene, CDR1 is MDHEN and CDR2 is SYDVKM. V shed 5 bases and J shed 2 bases, with 16 bases lying between them. The CDR3 has 15 amino acids.

This clonotype occurred a few times. This chain joins TRBV20-1 and TRBJ2-7; possibly TRBD1 for D (6 bases). The CDR3 spans 17 residues. Germline V lookup: CDR1 DFQATT, CDR2 SNEGSKA (reference sequence). Trimming took off 1 base at V and 2 bases at J, with 21 bases between the two ends. Here the CDR3 reads CSARAPPGTGSPYEQYF. The CDR3 DNA reads TGCAGTGCTAGAGCCCCCCCCGGCACAGGGAGTCCCTACGAGCAGTACTTC.

This clonotype was detected many times. The chain has TRBV5-1 and TRBJ2-7; D may be TRBD2 (5 bases). Germline CDR1 is SGHRS and CDR2 is YFSETQ. The CDR3 extends over 13 amino acids. The V and J ends lost 0 bases and 7 bases respectively, with 11 bases between them. The chain's CDR3 is CASSLGVGEEQYF. CDR3 DNA: TGCGCCAGCAGCTTGGGGGTGGGAGAGGAGCAGTACTTC.

The chain has TRBV9 and TRBJ2-7, with D unresolved. CDR1 and CDR2 (germline): SGDLS, YYNGEE. The CDR3 is 14 amino acids. V gave up 0 bases and J gave up 4 bases, with 11 bases separating them. The DNA of the CDR3 is TGTGCCAGCAGCGTAGATGTGAATCCTTACGAGCAGTACTTC. Translation gives CASSVDVNPYEQYF.

The chain uses TRBV2 and TRBJ2-2, with 7 bases matching TRBD2. The CDR3 sequence is 15 residues long. With 6 bases clipped from V and 6 bases from J, the junction kept 10 bases outside the gene matches. The germline V gene has CDR1 SNHLY and CDR2 FYNNEI. CDR3 bases: TGTGCCAGCAGGGGCCTAGCGGCTCCGTCCGGGGAGCTGTTTTTT. It encodes CASRGLAAPSGELFF.

This clonotype showed up many times. The chain employs TRBV20-1 and TRBJ1-5; D might be TRBD1 (5 bases). Deletions cut 3 bases from V and 2 bases from J, with 11 bases between. The CDR3 covers 14 residues. The V gene's germline CDR1 is DFQATT and CDR2 SNEGSKA (reference sequence). The CDR3 region has the DNA TGCAGTGCTAGGGGGCCCGAAGGCAATCAGCCCCAGCATTTT. Protein sequence: CSARGPEGNQPQHF.

This clonotype was found many times. The gene calls are TRBV12-3 or TRBV12-4 and TRBJ2-7, with TRBD2 identical over 7 bases. Trimming removed 5 bases from V and 6 bases from J; junction bases left unmatched: 10. The CDR3 extends over 14 amino acids. CDR3 nucleotides: TGTGCCAGCAGTCCGACTAGCCCCATTGCCGAGCAGTACTTC. It specifies CASSPTSPIAEQYF.

This clonotype was seen more than once but under ten times. CDR3 DNA: TGTGCTAGCGCCCCCGGGAACCCAACCAAAAACATTCAGTACTTC. Translation gives CASAPGNPTKNIQYF. The chain is built from TRBV12-5 and TRBJ2-4, with TRBD2 as a possible D gene (5 bases). CDR1 is LGHNT, CDR2 FRNRAP, per germline. V lost 9 bases, J lost 2 bases, and 17 bases lay in between. This CDR3 is built from 15 residues.

The chain couples TRBV12-3 or TRBV12-4 to TRBJ2-7, with 7 bases matching TRBD1. The CDR3 has 13 residues. V was pared by 6 bases and J by 1 base, with 3 bases of the junction left unmatched. This CDR3 reads CASRPTGSYEQYF. DNA for the CDR3: TGTGCCAGCAGACCGACAGGGTCCTACGAGCAGTACTTC.

This clonotype was counted at least ten times. This chain links TRBV28 with TRBJ2-4; 10 nucleotides align to TRBD2. CDR3 size: 20 residues. The germline V gene has CDR1 MDHEN and CDR2 SYDVKM. Unmatched junction bases numbered 25, after V lost 7 bases and J lost 7 bases. In nucleotides, the CDR3 is TGTGCCAGCACTACCCCAATAGCTAGCCTGACCGGGACTAGCGCGAACATTCAGTACTTC. Its protein is CASTTPIASLTGTSANIQYF.

This clonotype showed up many times. The chain has TRBV6-2 or TRBV6-3 and TRBJ2-5; tentative D call: TRBD1 (5 bases). V lost 6 bases, J lost 5 bases, and 16 bases lay in between. The germline CDR1 and CDR2 sequences are MNHEY and SVGEGT. There are 14 residues in the CDR3. For the CDR3, the DNA is TGTGCCAGCAGCGATACAGGCTTCCCTGAGACCCAGTACTTC. It yields the protein CASSDTGFPETQYF.

This clonotype was seen ten or more times. The chain is built from TRBV20-1 and TRBJ2-2; D possibly uses TRBD1 or TRBD2 (5 bases each). CDR1 DFQATT and CDR2 SNEGSKA come from the germline V gene (reference sequence). There are 14 residues in the CDR3. Trimming pared 3 bases from V and 14 bases from J, leaving 22 bases between. CDR3 amino acids: CSASKRGTLGKLFF. The CDR3 nucleotides are TGCAGTGCTAGTAAAAGGGGAACACTCGGGAAACTGTTTTTT.

In its sample, this clonotype was seen many times. V and J are TRBV27 and TRBJ2-3; D tentatively fits TRBD1 or TRBD2 (5 bases each). This CDR3 contains 15 residues. Germline values: CDR1 MNHEY, CDR2 SMNVEV (reference sequence). Between the trimmed V and J ends, which lost 4 bases and 1 base, there was a span of 12 bases. In DNA form, the CDR3 reads TGTGCCAGCAGTTCCCGACGGGGCGGCACAGATACGCAGTATTTT. Protein product: CASSSRRGGTDTQYF.